These 8 T cell receptor beta chains were sequenced from one sample in a study of identical twins. TCRdb re-analysed the 5' RACE reads in MiXCR, keeping a single row per CDR3 protein. This table has 600,000 to 800,000 distinct CDR3 sequences, approximately 22% appearing once. In addition, the sample was reused for a study of T cells expressing NK-cell markers.

Sequenced sample: PBMCs. These receptors originate from a woman between 18 and 30 years old in good health.

This clonotype was seen only a few times. The rearrangement uses TRBV10-3 and TRBJ2-7; 9 bases agree with TRBD1. The CDR3 covers 14 residues. J was trimmed by 5 bases and V by 6 bases; bases with no gene match: 8. Germline loops: CDR1 ENHRY, CDR2 SYGVKD. CDR3 sequence reads: CAIRTGTGINEQYF. CDR3 DNA: TGTGCCATCAGGACGGGGACAGGGATCAACGAGCAGTACTTC.

This clonotype was recorded many times. The chain is built from TRBV12-3 or TRBV12-4 and TRBJ2-3, with 7 bases aligning to TRBD1. The ends lost 1 base at V and 6 bases at J; junction bases unmatched: 4. The CDR3 sequence is 14 residues long. CDR3 region: CASSLVEGADTQYF. CDR3 coding DNA: TGTGCCAGCAGTTTAGTCGAGGGGGCGGATACGCAGTATTTT.

This chain uses TRBV12-3 or TRBV12-4 with TRBJ2-5; TRBD1 matches at 7 bases. The CDR3 sequence is 13 residues long. V gave up 7 bases and J gave up 3 bases; unmatched junction bases: 5. The chain's CDR3 is CASTFGTEETQYF. The CDR3 DNA reads TGTGCCAGCACGTTCGGGACAGAAGAGACCCAGTACTTC.

This clonotype has only a few counts. CDR3 amino acids: CSVWNAGKETQYF. Here the CDR3 DNA reads TGCAGCGTTTGGAACGCGGGGAAAGAGACCCAGTACTTC. The chain joins TRBV29-1 to TRBJ2-5; D perhaps matches TRBD2 (6 bases). This CDR3 region has 13 residues. Germline V gene lookup returns CDR1 SQVTM and CDR2 ANQGSEA. V was shortened by 5 bases and J by 3 bases, with 13 bases between the two germline ends.

This clonotype came up many times. This chain links TRBV20-1 with TRBJ2-7; possibly TRBD1 for D (7 bases). Germline assignment: CDR1 DFQATT and CDR2 SNEGSKA (reference sequence). This CDR3 contains 13 residues. V lost 6 bases and J lost 3, with 15 bases in between. The DNA of the CDR3 is TGCAGTGCCAAGACAGGGAGGTTCTACGAGCAGTACTTC. Translation: CSAKTGRFYEQYF.

This clonotype was seen a few times. The chain couples TRBV3-1 to TRBJ2-4, with a possible D match to TRBD2 (5 bases). CDR3 size: 14 residues. Trimming took off 10 bases at V and 1 base at J, with 14 bases between the two ends. The germline V gene encodes CDR1 LGHDT and CDR2 YNNKEL (reference sequence). CDR3 nucleotide sequence: TGTGCCACCGGAGGCGGAAGTGCCAAAAACATTCAGTACTTC. This encodes CATGGGSAKNIQYF.

The DNA for the CDR3 is TGTGCCAGCAGCCTCTTTGGGACAGAATACAATGAGCAGTTCTTC. It encodes CASSLFGTEYNEQFF. The chain has TRBV12-3 or TRBV12-4 and TRBJ2-1; 7 bases are shared with TRBD1. The V gene end was trimmed by 6 bases and the J gene end by 4 bases; junction bases not matched to a gene: 9. The CDR3 spans 15 residues.

This clonotype has just a few counts. Here the CDR3 reads CASSFRAGGAIAAIYEQYF. The CDR3 nucleotides read TGCGCCAGCAGCTTTAGGGCAGGGGGCGCGATAGCGGCCATATACGAGCAGTACTTC. V gene TRBV5-1 combines with J gene TRBJ2-7, with 8 nucleotides matching TRBD1. This CDR3 region has 19 residues. From germline, CDR1 is SGHRS and CDR2 YFSETQ. V lost 2 bases and J lost 4; bases outside the gene matches: 20.